This record concerns one T cell receptor (beta chain) sequence. The PCR ran on 60 Vbeta and 13 Jbeta primers. The table came from immunoSEQ multiplex PCR; TCRdb's copy has only in-frame clones and leaves some out. This table holds fewer than 250,000 clones, roughly three quarters found once. The entry originates in a study of cytomegalovirus exposure and HLA in healthy donors. Germline CDR1 LNHNV, CDR2 YYDKDF (reference sequence). This CDR3 region has 15 residues. This chain uses TRBV15 with TRBJ2-5; the D is unclear. The DNA end is more similar to TRBJ2-7, so the J call may be wrong. The sequenced sample was PBMCs. The sequence was obtained from a woman aged 18-29 years in good health and CMV-seronegative. The CDR3 sequence is CATSSETLVDYEQYF. The DNA for the CDR3 is TGTGCCACCAGCAGTGAGACCCTAGTCGACTACGAGCAGTACTTC.